One sample yielded the 13 T cell receptor beta chains listed below, sequenced in a study of T cell repertoires and Cas9 in healthy adults. Data came from immunoSEQ multiplex PCR; TCRdb stores just in-frame clones and leaves some out. The sample lists more than 13,000 clones, about 89% occurring once. The sample taken for sequencing was Tregs (CD4+, CD25+, CD127-, CD137-, CD154-) from PBMCs; culture status not recorded. The receptors derive from a human donor in good health.

DNA for the CDR3: TGTGCCACCACAGGGGGCTTGAGAGCTTTCTTT. It is translated as CATTGGLRAFF. This sequence joins TRBV10-3 and TRBJ1-1; 9 bases line up with TRBD1. This CDR3 has 11 amino acids. Germline V CDR1 and CDR2: ENHRY, SYGVKD. After removal of 10 bases from V and 10 bases from J, the junction contained 7 bases not matched to a gene.

The chain carries TRBV5-1 and TRBJ1-6; no firm D call. V was shortened by 0 bases and J by 7 bases, with 5 bases between the two germline ends. CDR3 length equals 13 residues. CDR1 and CDR2 (germline): SGHRS, YFSETQ. CDR3: CASSLDLNSPLHF. For the CDR3, the DNA is TGCGCCAGCAGCTTGGATCTAAATTCACCCCTCCACTTT.

The CDR3 nucleotides read TGTGCCAGCAGTTACGAGAGCGCCATTAATTCACCCCTCCACTTT. Residues: CASSYESAINSPLHF. This sequence joins TRBV6-5 and TRBJ1-6; D unresolved. The CDR3 is made up of 15 amino acids. Between the trimmed V and J ends, which lost 2 bases and 6 bases, there was a span of 11 bases. The germline V gene has CDR1 MNHEY and CDR2 SVGAGI.

The rearrangement links TRBV6-1 to TRBJ2-5; D is ambiguous. The length of the CDR3 is 13 residues. Trimming removed 6 bases at V and 5 bases at J, with 13 bases between. Germline V CDR1 and CDR2: MNHNS, SASEGT. CDR3: CASSDTHFETQYF. The CDR3 nucleotides are TGTGCCAGCAGCGACACACATTTTGAGACCCAGTACTTC.

This chain connects TRBV18 to TRBJ1-2; D not resolved. CDR3 length: 12 amino acids. With 4 bases removed from V and 8 bases from J, the gap between germline ends came to 11 bases. The germline CDR1 and CDR2 sequences are KGHSH and LQKENI. The CDR3 bases are TGTGCCAGCTCACAATCGTCACGGGGCTACACCTTC. Amino acids: CASSQSSRGYTF.

The CDR3 loop reads CASRPIRTGRYGYTF. The CDR3 DNA reads TGTGCCAGCAGACCCATTCGGACAGGTCGCTATGGCTACACCTTC. The V and J genes are TRBV28 and TRBJ1-2; TRBD1 matches at 7 bases. CDR1 MDHEN and CDR2 SYDVKM come from the germline V gene. The trim removed 6 bases at V and 4 bases at J, leaving 11 bases unmatched. This CDR3 is 15 amino acids long.

The chain combines TRBV28 with TRBJ1-5; TRBD1 might be the D (5 bases). CDR1 MDHEN and CDR2 SYDVKM come from the germline V gene. The CDR3 is 13 residues long. Trimming cost V 5 bases and J 3 bases, with 8 bases left between them. The CDR3 region has the DNA TGTGCCAGCAGTCCAGGGATCAATCAGCCCCAGCATTTT. This translates into CASSPGINQPQHF. Combining the CDR3 with reference TRBV28 and TRBJ1-5 gives the whole variable domain DVKVTQSSRYLVKRTGEKVFLECVQDMDHENMFWYRQDPGLGLRLIYFSYDVKMKEKGDIPEGYSVSREKKERFSLILESASTNQTSMYLCASSPGINQPQHFGDGTRLSIL.

The genes are TRBV9 and TRBJ2-6; D perhaps matches TRBD1 (6 bases). CDR1 SGDLS and CDR2 YYNGEE come from the germline V gene. The CDR3 length is 19 residues. Trimming took off 4 bases at V and 0 bases at J, with 20 bases between the two ends. Written as DNA, the CDR3 is TGTGCCAGCAGCCCACTGGACAGTCTCTTTTTCTCTGGGGCCAACGTCCTGACTTTC. Amino acids: CASSPLDSLFFSGANVLTF.

CDR3 region: CASSKYEQYF. The CDR3 nucleotides read TGTGCCAGCAGCAAGTACGAGCAGTACTTC. The rearrangement links TRBV9 to TRBJ2-7; D is undetermined. Deletions cut 4 bases from V and 4 bases from J, with 3 bases between. There are 10 residues in the CDR3. Germline-derived CDR1 and CDR2 are SGDLS and YYNGEE. Complete variable domain (other parts from reference TRBV9 and TRBJ2-7): DSGVTQTPKHLITATGQRVTLRCSPRSGDLSVYWYQQSLDQGLQFLIQYYNGEERAKGNILERFSAQQFPDLHSELNLSSLELGDSALYFCASSKYEQYFGPGTRLTVT.

This rearrangement joins TRBV6-6 to TRBJ1-4; D unclear. The germline CDR1 and CDR2 sequences are MNHNY and SVGAGI (reference sequence). V lost 2 bases and J lost 11, with 18 bases in between. The CDR3 is 15 residues long. The CDR3 nucleotides are TGTGCCAGCAGTTACCGAGGAAGGGCTACGGGGAAACTGTTTTTT. This encodes CASSYRGRATGKLFF.

This chain links TRBV10-3 with TRBJ2-3, with 10 positions matching TRBD2. The CDR3 spans 19 residues. The J segment lost 1 base and the V segment lost 2 bases, leaving 12 bases of the junction unmatched. The germline gives CDR1 ENHRY, CDR2 SYGVKD. CDR3 DNA sequence: TGTGCCATCAGTGAGCCTGCGTCTTCAGCGGGGGGGGGCACAGATACGCAGTATTTT. As protein: CAISEPASSAGGGTDTQYF.

This clone was seen a few times. The chain combines TRBV5-1 with TRBJ1-2; TRBD1 matches 7 bases. Trimming removed 3 bases from V and 5 bases from J; junction bases left unmatched: 13. The germline CDR1 and CDR2 sequences are SGHRS and YFSETQ. This CDR3 region has 16 residues. CDR3 sequence reads: CASSWGDSLMGYGYTF. In DNA form, the CDR3 reads TGCGCCAGCAGCTGGGGGGACAGCTTAATGGGGTATGGCTACACCTTC.

The gene calls are TRBV14 and TRBJ1-1; D gene uncertain. Trimming stripped 1 base from V and 3 bases from J, with 6 bases between. The CDR3 has 13 residues. The germline V gene encodes CDR1 SGHDN and CDR2 FVKESK. The CDR3 sequence: CASSQARHTEAFF. The CDR3 DNA follows: TGTGCCAGCAGCCAAGCACGGCACACTGAAGCTTTCTTT.